This T cell receptor (beta chain) was sequenced during a study of blood T cells in healthy people across ages. This CDR3 has 13 residues. Trimming took 4 bases from V and 6 from J, leaving 11 bases between them. The germline V gene has CDR1 LGHDT and CDR2 YNNKEL (reference sequence). A second about 6 to 12 cycle PCR used barcoded and J-beta primers. TCRdb used MiXCR to reprocess the 5' RACE reads, holding one entry per CDR3 protein. The sample carries about 1,500,000 distinct CDR3 sequences, roughly 40% recorded once. As regards this clonotype: Its antigen is unknown.

General study points: No conclusive comparison of naive versus antigen-experienced cells was possible with unsorted PBMCs. The fall in TCR beta diversity per million T cells was roughly linear with age. In these data, TCR beta diversity tracked strongly with naive T cell percentage. The study found more naive CD4+ cells and higher diversity in long-lived than aged donors.

This TCR was sampled from a woman aged 18-29 years in good health. Sequenced: blood. The V call is TRBV3-1, the J call TRBJ2-3, with D unresolved. The CDR3 DNA is TGTGCCAGCAGCCCAATAAGTCCCGATACGCAGTATTTT. This translates into CASSPISPDTQYF.